This T cell receptor beta chain was obtained from a study of T-cell memory formation after mild COVID-19. Constant-segment-primed 5'RACE gave TCR alpha and TCR beta cDNA libraries with sample barcodes and UMIs. TCRdb re-called the 5' RACE reads through MiXCR, storing one row per CDR3 protein. The data hold 450,000 or so distinct CDR3 sequences, with 20% observed a single time. Study-wide findings and caveats: Contracting CD4+ clones sat mainly in CM and EM; CD8+ in EMRA. Memory sampled before infection contained some responding clones, suggesting cross-reactive memory joined. There was a balanced CD4/CD8 profile in clones contracting day 15 to 85, and later expanders leaned CD4+.

Comments on this clonotype: Its antigen is as yet unknown.

The germline V gene has CDR1 MNHEY and CDR2 SMNVEV (reference sequence). J was trimmed by 2 bases and V by 6 bases; bases with no gene match: 3. The CDR3 runs to 13 residues. The chain couples TRBV27 to TRBJ2-7; 8 nucleotides align to TRBD2. This TCR was recovered from an adult woman who had mild COVID-19 (a few samples of this study predate the infection). Cell type and time point are not known. The sample was PBMCs or a T cell subset sorted from them (not recorded which). CDR3 sequence (DNA): TGTGCCAGCAGGCCGGGGGGGACCTACGAGCAGTACTTC. This sequence encodes CASRPGGTYEQYF.